The next 9 T cell receptor beta chains were all read from a single sample in a study of early T cells in non-severe SARS-CoV-2 infection. TCRdb re-called the 5' RACE reads with MiXCR, one entry per CDR3 protein. The repertoire holds about 90,000 distinct CDR3 sequences, with approximately 12% as singletons. The sequencing used whole blood, collected at baseline. The receptors derive from an adult who was a healthcare worker with PCR-confirmed SARS-CoV-2 infection or an uninfected control (not recorded which).

This clonotype has a handful of counts. The genes are TRBV9 and TRBJ2-3, with D possibly TRBD1 on 6 matching bases. CDR1 is SGDLS, CDR2 YYNGEE, per germline. Deletions cut 3 bases from V and 3 bases from J, with 14 bases between. The CDR3 sequence is 15 residues long. CDR3 loop: CASSATGFGTDTQYF. For the CDR3, the DNA is TGTGCCAGCAGCGCGACAGGTTTTGGGACAGATACGCAGTATTTT.

This chain links TRBV6-2 or TRBV6-3 with TRBJ2-1; D is undetermined. CDR1 is MNHEY and CDR2 is SVGEGT in the germline V gene. Trimming cost V 6 bases and J 10 bases, with 16 bases left between them. The CDR3 has 13 amino acids. CDR3 loop: CASSSRRVQEQFF. CDR3 DNA sequence: TGTGCCAGCAGCTCCCGCAGAGTACAGGAGCAGTTCTTC.

The genes are TRBV12-3 or TRBV12-4 and TRBJ2-4, with TRBD2 identical over 8 bases. The CDR3 is 14 amino acids. The J segment lost 6 bases and the V segment lost 6 bases, leaving 7 bases of the junction unmatched. CDR3 nucleotides: TGTGCCAGCAGCCTGAGCGGGAGTGGAAACATTCAGTACTTC. Encoded protein: CASSLSGSGNIQYF.

This clonotype was picked up a small number of times. The V and J genes are TRBV20-1 and TRBJ1-6; 7 nucleotides match TRBD1. The J segment lost 6 bases and the V segment lost 3 bases, leaving 11 bases of the junction unmatched. Germline lookup yields CDR1 DFQATT and CDR2 SNEGSKA (reference sequence). This CDR3 comprises 16 residues. The CDR3 sequence: CSARTRGTGANSPLHF. The CDR3 nucleotides read TGCAGTGCTAGGACAAGGGGAACAGGGGCTAATTCACCCCTCCACTTT.

This clonotype was detected many times. The chain carries TRBV11-2 and TRBJ2-3; D unclear. The V and J ends lost 5 bases and 2 bases respectively, with 11 bases between them. The CDR3 totals 14 residues. CDR1 is SGHAT and CDR2 is FQNNGV in the germline V gene. The CDR3 DNA follows: TGTGCCAGCAGCATTCGTACACCCACAGATACGCAGTATTTT. This gives the protein CASSIRTPTDTQYF.

The chain has TRBV14 and TRBJ2-7, with D perhaps TRBD2 (5 bases). The CDR3 totals 13 residues. CDR1 is SGHDN and CDR2 is FVKESK in the germline V gene. V was pared by 5 bases and J by 0 bases, with 8 bases between. CDR3 amino acids: CASSIGVSYEQYF. The DNA of the CDR3 is TGTGCCAGCAGCATCGGGGTCTCCTACGAGCAGTACTTC.

This clonotype came up a few times. The chain links TRBV6-4 to TRBJ1-6, with D hard to call. Trimming left V 4 bases short and J 6 bases short, with 7 bases between. This CDR3 is built from 13 residues. CDR1 and CDR2 (germline): MRHNA, SNTAGT. The CDR3 sequence: CASSVGTNSPLHF. The CDR3 nucleotides read TGTGCCAGCAGTGTCGGAACTAATTCACCCCTCCACTTT.

This clonotype was picked up a small number of times. The chain links TRBV6-2 or TRBV6-3 to TRBJ1-2; D unclear. Germline CDR1 is MNHEY and CDR2 is SVGEGT. Trimming cost V 5 bases and J 8 bases, with 15 bases left between them. This CDR3 spans 13 amino acids. CDR3 in DNA: TGTGCCAGCAGTGGTCCCCTATTGCGGGGCTACACCTTC. Translating gives CASSGPLLRGYTF.

The genes are TRBV6-6 and TRBJ2-3; possible D gene TRBD2, 5 bases. Germline CDR1 MNHNY, CDR2 SVGAGI (reference sequence). The CDR3 is 15 amino acids. The V gene lost 6 bases and the J gene lost 1 base, with 14 bases spanning the gap. The CDR3 reads CASSKRGSGTDTQYF. The CDR3 nucleotides are TGTGCCAGCAGCAAGAGAGGGAGTGGCACAGATACGCAGTATTTT.